The entry below gives a single T cell receptor beta chain sequence along with its context. The specificity of this receptor is unknown. No base-level quality is on record; no much larger clone is a single base apart. This entry belongs to a study of shared clonotypes between healthy human individuals (dated by TCRdb to the early 2020s). For the study in its entirety: The cohort included three men and a couple of women between 18 and 49 years of age. The study deeply sequenced blood TCR repertoires of about five healthy adults to estimate repertoire size and the extent of clonotype sharing between individuals. Libraries were prepared and TCR repertoires were sequenced by different laboratories using diverse techniques, in order to increase sequencing depth and limit assay-specific biases. For each donor, three plates each were used for CD4 naive and CD4 memory, two plates were used for CD8 naive, and one plate was used for CD8 memory. Leukapheresis yielded between about 0.94 and 10 billion PBMCs per donor. General study outcomes and caveats: Naive subsets generally had larger estimated clonotype richness than memory subsets did. The genetic and exposure-history diversity represented was limited by the small number of donors. Sharing across four donors was observed for around 5% of naive CD4, around 3.5% of naive CD8, 2.3% of memory CD4, and around 0.4% of memory CD8 clonotypes. Even with the large sequencing depth, rarefaction of the sorted-subset datasets indicated that sequencing was incomplete. Pairwise subsampling led to the expectation that sequencing depth would affect the degree of clonotype sharing among donors. Higher generation probabilities were observed for clonotypes shared by all four sorted-subset donors than for non-shared clonotypes. Sampling was restricted to blood, and TCR repertoires in tissue are likely to differ from TCR repertoires in blood.

Trimming at the junction amounts to 3 bases on V and 2 bases on J, and the germline ends lie 17 bases apart. The CDR3 runs 17 amino acids, cysteine and phenylalanine included. Solely the CDR3 DNA is kept, with 51 bases framed from the first base. Reading the germline V gene gives CDR1 MGHRA and CDR2 YSYEKL. The donors were healthy, HIV-negative adults who had no recently reported acute infections or vaccinations. Every donor was a Caucasian adult living in Nashville, Tennessee, USA. CD4+ T cells were enriched through magnetic negative selection, after which naive cells were positively selected on CD45RA and the remaining negative fraction served as the memory subset. Blood was obtained by leukapheresis, after which PBMCs were separated by Ficoll-Histopaque density gradient centrifugation and cryopreserved in liquid nitrogen vapor phase. Analytical flow cytometry was used to check the purity and quantity of every magnetically sorted T cell population. Each sorted fraction had its genomic DNA isolated and then quantified by UV absorbance on a Nanodrop 2000c.

TCR CDR3 regions were amplified from genomic DNA by multiplex PCR using the deep immunoSEQ assay. Extracted genomic DNA from each cell subset was distributed evenly across all wells of several immunoSEQ 96-well plates, and each plate was treated as a replicate. For sorted subsets, roughly 200 ng of genomic DNA, equivalent to 25,000 to 35,000 T cell genomes, went into each replicate PCR. Purified libraries were measured with a Qubit 3.0 fluorometer, size-checked on a Bioanalyzer 2100, and measured again with the KAPA Library Quantification kit. Every immunoSEQ 96-well plate was sequenced on a separate single-read 150-cycle Illumina NextSeq 550 flow cell. The source study handled its data this way. The immunoSEQ output contained only junctional sequences without quality scores, so filtering could not match that applied to full-length reads. Sequences were annotated with PyIR, a Python wrapper for IgBLAST v1.9, and V/J genes and CDR3 were assigned using IMGT germline references. Reads were removed for weak V/J assignments (E-value above 1e-6), missing CDR3, stop codons, out-of-frame junctions, or ambiguous translated residues. A V3J clonotype was defined by an identical inferred V gene, J gene, and CDR3 amino acid sequence. To compute the percentage overlap between repertoires, the number of shared unique clonotypes was divided by the size of the smaller repertoire. RTK rarefaction, the Chao1 estimator, and Recon v2.1 estimates of unobserved clonotypes were used to assess repertoire richness. Generation probabilities for all TCRbeta clonotypes obtained by the gDNA method from a handful of donors were computed using OLGA. TCRdb took this table from immuneACCESS and kept in-frame rearrangements with V and J called. Such tables lack part of the clones; where checked against another copy, unresolved V genes explain under half of the gap, and the rest is unexplained. The DNA gave D and trimming, while V, J and clone size come from that table. This sample gives some 2,400,000 clones in total; 90% to 96% of them show up just once. The ten biggest clones cover around 0.13% of the sample.

This clonotype originated in a man between 18 and 35 years old in good health. The chain is made from TRBV4-1 and TRBJ1-5, with TRBD1 as a weak D call on 5 bases. Sequencing used naive CD4+ T cells sorted from blood. What the cell subset or site label conveys for this sample: CD45RA+ positively selected. The DNA sequence is given as TGCGCCAGCAGCCAGGCCCTAACCCCGACAGGCAATCAGCCCCAGCATTTT. Its protein is CASSQALTPTGNQPQHF.